Listed below are T cell receptor beta chains from one sample, sequenced in a study of blood T cell repertoires in COVID-19. Here immunoSEQ multiplex PCR was the method, and the copy in TCRdb shows in-frame clones only, minus some. The sample holds around 190,000 clones, approximately 90% seen once. The sequencing sample was made of PBMCs or T cells enriched from blood (not recorded which). All receptors come from a man younger than 30 with acute COVID-19. The CDR3 runs from the conserved cysteine through the conserved F or W. D genes are given only for firm matches. Expanded clones get a size class; other rows say once, few or many, or leave the size out.

V	J	size	D	CDR3	DNA
TRBV2	TRBJ1-6	.	TRBD1	CASSEWDSNSPLHF	TGTGCCAGCAGTGAATGGGACAGTAATTCACCCCTCCACTTT
TRBV19	TRBJ1-5	many	TRBD1	CASSMGLQGNQPQHF	TGTGCCAGTAGTATGGGTTTACAGGGGAATCAGCCCCAGCATTTT
TRBV24-1	TRBJ2-3	.	.	CATSDITTSTDTQYF	TGTGCCACCAGTGATATAACGACTAGCACAGATACGCAGTATTTT
TRBV11-1	TRBJ2-7	.	TRBD2	CASSPQAGPAYEQYF	TGTGCCAGCAGCCCACAAGCGGGACCAGCCTACGAGCAGTACTTC
TRBV4-1	TRBJ2-7	.	TRBD2	CASSAGLTYEQYF	TGCGCCAGCAGCGCGGGACTAACCTACGAGCAGTACTTC
TRBV3-1/TRBV3-2	TRBJ2-7	.	.	CASSHPPGYEQYF	TGTGCCAGCAGCCACCCCCCAGGGTACGAGCAGTACTTC
TRBV30	TRBJ1-3	.	.	CASRAGGNTIYF	TGTGCCTCCAGGGCCGGGGGAAACACCATATATTTT
TRBV11-2	TRBJ2-1	.	TRBD1	CASSFTGDEQFF	TGTGCCAGCAGCTTTACAGGGGATGAGCAGTTCTTC
TRBV7-3	TRBJ2-2	.	TRBD2	CASSLSALAANTGELFF	TGTGCCAGCAGCTTGTCTGCCCTAGCGGCGAACACCGGGGAGCTGTTTTTT
TRBV14	TRBJ2-1	.	TRBD1	CASSPRQGARNEQFF	TGTGCCAGCAGCCCTCGACAGGGGGCTAGGAATGAGCAGTTCTTC
TRBV7-2	TRBJ2-5	.	.	CASSLGIFQETQYF	TGTGCCAGCAGCCTCGGGATATTTCAAGAGACCCAGTACTTC
TRBV28	TRBJ1-2	.	TRBD1	CASGSAAGGVLGYTF	TGTGCCAGCGGCTCAGCGGCAGGGGGAGTTTTAGGCTACACCTTC
TRBV30	TRBJ1-5	.	TRBD1	CAWSEGQGWNQPQHF	TGTGCCTGGAGTGAGGGACAGGGGTGGAATCAGCCCCAGCATTTT
TRBV29-1	TRBJ1-2	.	.	CSAHLPDSYGYTF	TGCAGCGCCCATCTCCCTGACAGCTATGGCTACACCTTC
TRBV9	TRBJ2-7	.	TRBD1	CASSVGDRDYEQYF	TGTGCCAGCAGCGTGGGGGACAGAGACTACGAGCAGTACTTC
TRBV5-6	TRBJ2-4	.	.	CASSSWSVAKNIQYF	TGTGCCAGCAGCTCCTGGTCGGTAGCCAAAAACATTCAGTACTTC
TRBV30	TRBJ2-7	.	TRBD2	CAWSLGRGEQYF	TGTGCCTGGAGTTTAGGGAGGGGCGAGCAGTACTTC
TRBV5-4	TRBJ2-2	.	TRBD1	CASTSGTGTTGELFF	TGTGCCAGCACATCCGGGACAGGGACCACCGGGGAGCTGTTTTTT
TRBV4-1	TRBJ2-7	.	TRBD2	CASSQPGLAETRDEQYF	TGCGCCAGCAGCCAACCCGGACTAGCGGAGACGAGGGACGAGCAGTACTTC
TRBV11-2	TRBJ1-3	.	.	CASSQGQFFSGNTIYF	TGTGCCAGCAGCCAGGGCCAGTTTTTCTCTGGAAACACCATATATTTT
TRBV6-6	TRBJ2-7	.	.	CASRAESYEQYF	TGTGCCAGCAGAGCGGAGTCCTACGAGCAGTACTTC
TRBV11-2	TRBJ2-3	once	.	CASSRRASGTDTQYF	TGTGCCAGCAGCCGTCGGGCTAGCGGCACAGATACGCAGTATTTT
TRBV3-1/TRBV3-2	TRBJ1-4	.	.	CASSQGTVKLFF	TGTGCCAGCAGCCAAGGCACAGTCAAACTGTTTTTT
TRBV28	TRBJ2-7	.	.	CASTPRALAYEQYF	TGTGCCAGCACCCCCCGAGCACTCGCCTACGAGCAGTACTTC
TRBV11-2	TRBJ2-2	.	TRBD2	CASTPVGLAVTGELFF	TGTGCCAGCACCCCCGTGGGACTAGCTGTGACCGGGGAGCTGTTTTTT
TRBV27	TRBJ2-3	.	.	CASSFRIRDFSTDTQYF	TGTGCCAGCAGTTTTAGAATTAGAGACTTTAGCACAGATACGCAGTATTTT
TRBV18	TRBJ2-7	.	.	CASSRGASSYEQYF	TGTGCCAGCTCACGCGGGGCTAGCTCCTACGAGCAGTACTTC
TRBV28	TRBJ1-6	.	TRBD1	CASSPGQYNSPLHF	TGTGCCAGCAGTCCGGGACAGTATAATTCACCCCTCCACTTT
TRBV4-2	TRBJ2-3	.	.	CASSQDRRRDTQYF	TGTGCCAGCAGCCAAGATCGGCGGCGGGATACGCAGTATTTT
TRBV5-4	TRBJ1-6	.	.	CASSLSASSNSPLHF	TGTGCCAGCAGCTTGAGTGCAAGTAGCAATTCACCCCTCCACTTT
TRBV10-3	TRBJ1-1	.	.	CAIALQGADTEAFF	TGTGCCATCGCCCTACAGGGAGCGGACACTGAAGCTTTCTTT
TRBV10-3	TRBJ2-2	.	.	CAISEPSAIGGELFF	TGTGCCATCAGTGAACCTAGCGCTATAGGCGGGGAGCTGTTTTTT
TRBV1	TRBJ2-1	.	.	CTSSQDRFGRGRTNNEQFF	TGCACCAGCAGCCAAGATCGATTTGGTCGCGGGAGGACAAACAATGAGCAGTTCTTC
TRBV25-1	TRBJ2-1	.	.	CASGAGEQFF	TGTGCCAGCGGGGCCGGGGAGCAGTTCTTC
TRBV11-2	TRBJ1-1	.	.	CASSFGGATEAFF	TGTGCCAGCAGCTTCGGGGGGGCCACTGAAGCTTTCTTT
TRBV21-1	TRBJ1-5	.	.	CASTEGQGGFQPQHF	TGTGCCAGCACCGAGGGACAGGGAGGATTTCAGCCCCAGCATTTT
TRBV18	TRBJ1-1	.	TRBD1	CASSPGGTGEMNTEAFF	TGTGCCAGCTCACCAGGGGGAACAGGGGAAATGAACACTGAAGCTTTCTTT
TRBV5-1	TRBJ1-1	once	TRBD1	CASSLTQGGGPEAFF	TGCGCCAGCAGCTTGACACAGGGGGGTGGCCCTGAAGCTTTCTTT
TRBV5-4	TRBJ2-1	.	TRBD1	CATHRDRRSNEQFF	TGTGCCACCCACCGGGACAGGCGATCAAATGAGCAGTTCTTC
TRBV3-1/TRBV3-2	TRBJ1-2	.	TRBD1	CASSQEGQGHGYTF	TGTGCCAGCAGCCAAGAGGGACAGGGGCATGGCTACACCTTC
TRBV29-1	TRBJ2-5	.	.	CSVERQGRVQETQYF	TGCAGCGTTGAAAGGCAGGGGCGTGTCCAAGAGACCCAGTACTTC
TRBV4-2	TRBJ1-3	.	.	CASSQNWGAGNTIYF	TGTGCCAGCAGCCAAAACTGGGGAGCTGGAAACACCATATATTTT
TRBV29-1	TRBJ2-3	.	TRBD1	CSVGQNTDTQYF	TGCAGCGTGGGACAGAACACAGATACGCAGTATTTT
TRBV4-2	TRBJ2-1	few	.	CASSQEFSSSYNEQFF	TGTGCCAGCAGCCAAGAGTTTTCTAGCTCCTACAATGAGCAGTTCTTC
TRBV28	TRBJ1-4	.	TRBD1	CASSLQGSGEKLFF	TGTGCCAGCAGCTTACAGGGGTCTGGTGAAAAACTGTTTTTT
TRBV2	TRBJ1-5	.	.	CASSGDGGTQPQHF	TGTGCCAGCAGTGGGGACGGGGGTACCCAGCCCCAGCATTTT
TRBV7-3	TRBJ2-7	.	TRBD2	CASSGPGLVTEQYF	TGTGCCAGCAGCGGACCGGGACTAGTAACCGAGCAGTACTTC
TRBV20-1	TRBJ1-1	.	TRBD1	CSAQGGTEAFF	TGCAGTGCTCAGGGGGGCACTGAAGCTTTCTTT
TRBV12-2	TRBJ1-5	once	.	CASRIREGRGRIPSNQPQHF	TGTGCAAGTCGCATACGAGAGGGCAGGGGGCGGATTCCTAGCAATCAGCCCCAGCATTTT
TRBV19	TRBJ1-2	.	.	CASSKRALGALRNYGYTF	TGTGCCAGTAGTAAAAGGGCCCTGGGGGCGCTACGAAACTATGGCTACACCTTC
TRBV2	TRBJ1-1	.	.	CASSASGRTEAFF	TGTGCCAGCAGTGCGTCAGGGAGGACTGAAGCTTTCTTT
TRBV20-1	TRBJ2-3	.	.	CSVSLREEGTDTQYF	TGCAGTGTTAGTTTGAGGGAGGAAGGCACAGATACGCAGTATTTT
TRBV5-1	TRBJ2-7	.	.	CASSIPAGTNSPYEQYF	TGCGCCAGCAGCATTCCGGCCGGGACAAATTCTCCCTACGAGCAGTACTTC
TRBV6-5	TRBJ2-3	.	.	CASSYGSSTDTQYF	TGTGCCAGCAGTTACGGTAGCAGCACAGATACGCAGTATTTT